This T cell receptor beta chain stems from a study of shared clonotypes between healthy human individuals. Study details: Samples came from a couple of female and three male donors aged 18 to 49.

Each cell subset's genomic DNA was divided evenly among several immunoSEQ plates. Assay used: immunoSEQ multiplex PCR; TCRdb lists only in-frame clones, some missing. The sample has about 2.3 million clones, around 93% seen once. Findings and caveats of the study: Relative to memory subsets, naive subsets generally showed larger estimated richness.

The CDR3 is made up of 15 amino acids. The trim removed 6 bases at V and 12 bases at J, leaving 17 bases unmatched. CDR1 and CDR2 (germline): MNHNS, SASEGT. On this clone itself: The antigen remains unidentified.

This chain joins TRBV6-1 and TRBJ2-1; 7 bases map to TRBD2. The specimen sequenced was naive CD4+ T cells from PBMCs. Subset in this sample: CD45RA+ positively selected. This receptor was obtained from a man aged 18 to 35 in good health. Some clones in this sample may be carry-over from other donors' samples. In nucleotides, the CDR3 is TGTGCCAGCAGCGCGAATAGCGGGTCATATGAGGTGCAGTTCTTC. This encodes CASSANSGSYEVQFF.